This TCR beta chain emerged from a study of T cell repertoires in cytomegalovirus infection. Concerning this clonotype itself: Its antigen is still unknown.

The V end lost 5 bases, the J end lost 8 bases, and 13 bases lay between the germline ends. This CDR3 region has 13 residues. Germline V gives CDR1 SEHNR, CDR2 FQNEAQ (reference sequence). TCRdb re-called the reads with MiXCR, one entry per CDR3 protein. This sample has 230,000 or so distinct CDR3 sequences, with about 40% found just once. The J gene is TRBJ2-1, the V gene TRBV7-9; no reliable D call. The material was CD8+ T cells from cultured PBMCs, obtained from culture after CMV antigen stimulation. The clonotype originates from a human donor in good health (CMV status not recorded). Some clones in this sample may be carry-over from other donors' samples. CDR3 in amino acids: CASSPTDHYEQFF. The DNA for the CDR3 is TGTGCCAGCAGCCCGACTGACCACTATGAGCAGTTCTTC.